The entry below describes one TCR beta chain. Its antigen is still unknown. No base quality information exists; no much larger clone differs at one position. The sample originates from a study of T cell responses to AZD1222 COVID-19 vaccine (dated by TCRdb to 2020 to 2022). In terms of the full investigation: A total of 233 trial participants underwent TCR sequencing, of whom nearly 210 had received two doses of AZD1222 and some 25 had received two doses of the MenACWY control vaccine. Enrollment into the trials was organized by age into subgroups of 18-55, 56-69 and 70-plus years, and those subgroups contained 148, 28 and 57 TCR-sequenced participants, respectively. Paper-wide results and their limitations: Spike-specific TCR breadth and depth rose significantly after two AZD1222 doses compared with day 0 and with MenACWY recipients. CD4 TCRs associated with the vaccine covered the entire spike protein, and the dominant responses were in regions 160-218 and 743-854. The 56-69-year group was small, and its depth increase did not reach significance, likely because of low power. Because no samples from the day 14 peak response were available, repertoires could be characterized only after the peak T cell response. Most participants were white British and females outnumbered males, and the authors suggested that clonal diversity may have been underestimated. Epitopes outside the regions mutated in the B.1.351 and B.1.1.7 variants were reportedly recognized by nearly half of the unique spike-specific TCRs. Conclusions about previously exposed vaccinees are limited, since just six AZD1222 recipients were seropositive for SARS-CoV-2 at baseline.

The time point label for this specimen denotes: about 28 days (+/-7) after the second vaccine dose. AZD1222 recipients whose second dose came at about 4 weeks and those whose second dose came at about 12 weeks were combined into one group, since spike-specific TCR depth and breadth did not differ between the two schedules. Vaccinee samples were obtained from the UK trials COV001 and COV002, which included a single-blind randomized controlled phase 2/3 trial of AZD1222 (ChAdOx1 nCoV-19) in healthy adults. Trial participant PBMC samples were collected at day 0 and day 28 after the second dose for TCRbeta chain sequencing. The CDR3 regions of human TCRbeta chains were subjected to immunosequencing. Regarding the original processing steps: TCRs in the repertoires were compared against a reference library of SARS-CoV-2-specific TCRs that had been generated with the MIRA antigen-specificity platform. Breadth was defined as the fraction of unique TCRs that were SARS-CoV-2-associated, and depth was defined as the fraction of total T cells that were SARS-CoV-2-associated. Using the MIRA data, each spike-specific TCR was mapped to the spike region that the TCR reacts to and placed in a CD4 or CD8 class. Log10-transformed breadth and depth values were compared by one-way ANOVA with Sidak's multiple comparisons tests. The immuneACCESS repertoire file appears here via TCRdb, limited to in-frame rearrangements. These files lack a portion of the clones; in checked studies, under half of the deficit traces to unresolved V genes, and the cause of the others is not known. The V and J calls and the clone size are those of that table, but D and trimming were determined from the DNA. This sample gives approximately 150,000 clones in total; 89% of them show up just once. The biggest ten clones account for roughly 1.7% of the sample.

The CDR3, cysteine through phenylalanine, is 15 amino acids long. This entry keeps only the CDR3 DNA: 45 bases, framed from base 1. V was cut back by 1 base and J by 1 base, leaving a gap of 10 bases between them. CDR1 and CDR2 are read off the germline V gene as KGHSH and LQKENI. This clonotype originated in an adult who received the AZD1222 COVID-19 vaccine. The sequence links TRBV18 to TRBJ1-1, with the D segment identity uncertain. The sample in question was peripheral blood, obtained 28 days after the second AZD1222 dose. The CDR3: CASSPRKVGNTEAFF. In nucleotide form, the sequence is TGTGCCAGCTCACCACGGAAGGTGGGGAACACTGAAGCTTTCTTT.